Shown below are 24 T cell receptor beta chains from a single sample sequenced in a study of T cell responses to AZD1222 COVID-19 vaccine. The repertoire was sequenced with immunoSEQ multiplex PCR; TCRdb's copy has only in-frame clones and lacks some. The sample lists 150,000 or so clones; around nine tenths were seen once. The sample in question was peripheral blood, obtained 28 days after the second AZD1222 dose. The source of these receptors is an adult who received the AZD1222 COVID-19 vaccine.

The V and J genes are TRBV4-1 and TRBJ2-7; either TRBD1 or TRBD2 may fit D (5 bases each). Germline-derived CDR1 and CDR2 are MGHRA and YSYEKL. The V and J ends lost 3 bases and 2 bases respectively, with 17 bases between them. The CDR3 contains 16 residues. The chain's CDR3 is CASSQGTTAITYEQYF. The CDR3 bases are TGCGCCAGCAGCCAGGGGACCACCGCAATAACCTACGAGCAGTACTTC.

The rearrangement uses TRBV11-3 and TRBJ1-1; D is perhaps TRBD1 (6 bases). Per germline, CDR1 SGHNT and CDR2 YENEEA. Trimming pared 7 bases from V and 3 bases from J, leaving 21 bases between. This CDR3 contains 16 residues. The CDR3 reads CASTLPGDPGDTEAFF. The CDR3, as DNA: TGTGCCAGCACCCTACCAGGGGATCCTGGGGACACTGAAGCTTTCTTT.

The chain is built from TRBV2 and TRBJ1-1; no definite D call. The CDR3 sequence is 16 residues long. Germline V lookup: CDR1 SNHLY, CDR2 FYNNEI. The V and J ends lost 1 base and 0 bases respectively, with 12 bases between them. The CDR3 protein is CASSEGAYRLNTEAFF. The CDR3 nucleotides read TGTGCCAGCAGTGAAGGTGCGTACCGGTTGAACACTGAAGCTTTCTTT. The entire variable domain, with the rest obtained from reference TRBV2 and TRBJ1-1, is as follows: EPEVTQTPSHQVTQMGQEVILRCVPISNHLYFYWYRQILGQKVEFLVSFYNNEISEKSEIFDDQFSVERPDGSNFTLKIRSTKLEDSAMYFCASSEGAYRLNTEAFFGQGTRLTVV.

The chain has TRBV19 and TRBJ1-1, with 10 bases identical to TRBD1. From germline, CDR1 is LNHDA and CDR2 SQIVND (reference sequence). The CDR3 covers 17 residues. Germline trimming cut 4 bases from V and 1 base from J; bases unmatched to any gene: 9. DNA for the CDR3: TGTGCCAGTAGTAGAAGACAGGGGGCGAGTTCGAACACTGAAGCTTTCTTT. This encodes CASSRRQGASSNTEAFF.

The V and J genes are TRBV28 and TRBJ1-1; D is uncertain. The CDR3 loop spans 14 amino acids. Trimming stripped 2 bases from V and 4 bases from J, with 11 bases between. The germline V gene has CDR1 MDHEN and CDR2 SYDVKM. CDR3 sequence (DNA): TGTGCCAGCAGTTTAATCCCTGGGCCCACTGAAGCTTTCTTT. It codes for CASSLIPGPTEAFF.

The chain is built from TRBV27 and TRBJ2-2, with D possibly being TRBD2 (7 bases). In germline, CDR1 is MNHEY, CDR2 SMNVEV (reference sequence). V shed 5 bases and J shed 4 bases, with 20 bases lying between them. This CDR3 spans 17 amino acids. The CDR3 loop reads CASSTRSRGASTGELFF. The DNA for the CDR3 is TGTGCCAGCAGTACCCGCAGTCGGGGGGCCTCCACCGGGGAGCTGTTTTTT.

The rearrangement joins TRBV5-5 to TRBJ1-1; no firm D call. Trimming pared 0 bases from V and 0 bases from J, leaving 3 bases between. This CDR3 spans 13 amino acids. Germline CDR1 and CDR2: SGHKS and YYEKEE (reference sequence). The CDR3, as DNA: TGTGCCAGCAGCTTGGGGGTGAACACTGAAGCTTTCTTT. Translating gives CASSLGVNTEAFF.

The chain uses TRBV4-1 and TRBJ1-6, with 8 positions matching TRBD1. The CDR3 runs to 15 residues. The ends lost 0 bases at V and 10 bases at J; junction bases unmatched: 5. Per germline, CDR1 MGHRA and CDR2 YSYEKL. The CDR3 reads CASSQDLQGGSPLHF. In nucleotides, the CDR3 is TGCGCCAGCAGCCAAGATTTACAGGGGGGCTCACCCCTCCACTTT.

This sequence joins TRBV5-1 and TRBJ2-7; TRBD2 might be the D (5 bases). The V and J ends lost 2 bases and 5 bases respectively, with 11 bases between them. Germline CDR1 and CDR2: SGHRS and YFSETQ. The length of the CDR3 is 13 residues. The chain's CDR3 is CASSLTSNHEQYF. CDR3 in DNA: TGCGCCAGCAGCTTAACTAGTAACCACGAGCAGTACTTC.

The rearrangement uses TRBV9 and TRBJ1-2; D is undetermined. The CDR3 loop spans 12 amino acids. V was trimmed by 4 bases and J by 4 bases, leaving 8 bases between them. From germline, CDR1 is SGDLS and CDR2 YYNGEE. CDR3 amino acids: CASSPPAYGYTF. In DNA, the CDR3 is TGTGCCAGCAGCCCCCCCGCCTATGGCTACACCTTC.

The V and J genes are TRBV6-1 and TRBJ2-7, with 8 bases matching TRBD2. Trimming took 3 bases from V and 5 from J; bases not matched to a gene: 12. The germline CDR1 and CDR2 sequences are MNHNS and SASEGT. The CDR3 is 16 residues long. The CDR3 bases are TGTGCCAGCAGTGATTGCTCTAGCGGGTTTTGTCACGAGCAGTACTTC. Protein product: CASSDCSSGFCHEQYF.

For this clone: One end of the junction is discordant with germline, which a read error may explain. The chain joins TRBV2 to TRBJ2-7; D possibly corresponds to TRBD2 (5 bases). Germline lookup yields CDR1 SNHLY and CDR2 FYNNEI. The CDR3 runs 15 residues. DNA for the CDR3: TGTGCCAGCAGAGAAGCGAGGGCCGGCCCCTACGAGCAGTACTTC. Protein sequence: CASREARAGPYEQYF.

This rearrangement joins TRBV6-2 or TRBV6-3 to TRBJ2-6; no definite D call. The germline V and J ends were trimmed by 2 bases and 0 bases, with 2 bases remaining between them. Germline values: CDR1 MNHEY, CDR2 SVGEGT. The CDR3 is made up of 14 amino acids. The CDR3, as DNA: TGTGCCAGCAGTTACAACTCTGGGGCCAACGTCCTGACTTTC. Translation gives CASSYNSGANVLTF.

The CDR3 bases are TGCGCCAGCAGCTCCACCGGGACGGCGGCCTACGAGCAGTACTTC. Residues: CASSSTGTAAYEQYF. This sequence joins TRBV5-1 and TRBJ2-7, with D tentatively TRBD1 or TRBD2 (5 bases each). The germline CDR1 and CDR2 sequences are SGHRS and YFSETQ. The CDR3 contains 15 residues. The ends were cut back, 3 bases at V and 2 bases at J, with 15 bases in the middle.

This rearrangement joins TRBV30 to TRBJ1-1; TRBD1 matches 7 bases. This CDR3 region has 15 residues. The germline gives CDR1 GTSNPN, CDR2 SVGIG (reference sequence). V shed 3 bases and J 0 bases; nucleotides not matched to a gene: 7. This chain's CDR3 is CAWSRGGLLNTEAFF. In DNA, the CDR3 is TGTGCCTGGAGCAGGGGGGGTCTCTTGAACACTGAAGCTTTCTTT. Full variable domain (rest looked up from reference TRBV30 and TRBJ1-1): SQTIHQWPATLVQPVGSPLSLECTVEGTSNPNLYWYRQAAGRGLQLLFYSVGIGQISSEVPQNLSASRPQDRQFILSSKKLLLSDSGFYLCAWSRGGLLNTEAFFGQGTRLTVV.

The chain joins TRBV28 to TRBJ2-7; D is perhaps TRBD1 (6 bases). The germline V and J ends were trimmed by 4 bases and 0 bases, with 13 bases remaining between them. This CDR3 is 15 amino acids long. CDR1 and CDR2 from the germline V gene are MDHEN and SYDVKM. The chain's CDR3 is CASSWTTGSSYEQYF. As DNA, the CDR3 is TGTGCCAGCAGTTGGACGACAGGCAGCTCCTACGAGCAGTACTTC.

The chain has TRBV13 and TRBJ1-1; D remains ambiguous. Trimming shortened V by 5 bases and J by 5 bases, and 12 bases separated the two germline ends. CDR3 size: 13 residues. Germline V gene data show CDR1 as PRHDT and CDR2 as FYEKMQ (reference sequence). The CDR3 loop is CASSLEGLTEAFF. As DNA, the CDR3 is TGTGCCAGCAGCCTAGAAGGACTGACTGAAGCTTTCTTT.

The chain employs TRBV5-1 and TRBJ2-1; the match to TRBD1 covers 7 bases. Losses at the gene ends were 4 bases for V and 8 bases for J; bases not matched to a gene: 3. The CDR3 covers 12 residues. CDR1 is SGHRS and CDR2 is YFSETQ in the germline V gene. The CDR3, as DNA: TGCGCCAGCAGCGGGACAGTGCATGAGCAGTTCTTC. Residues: CASSGTVHEQFF.

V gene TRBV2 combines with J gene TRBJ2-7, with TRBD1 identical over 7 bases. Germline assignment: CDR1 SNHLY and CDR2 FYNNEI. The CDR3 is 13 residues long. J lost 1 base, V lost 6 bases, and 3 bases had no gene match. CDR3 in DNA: TGTGCCAGCAGGCTGACAGGGTCCTACGAGCAGTACTTC. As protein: CASRLTGSYEQYF.

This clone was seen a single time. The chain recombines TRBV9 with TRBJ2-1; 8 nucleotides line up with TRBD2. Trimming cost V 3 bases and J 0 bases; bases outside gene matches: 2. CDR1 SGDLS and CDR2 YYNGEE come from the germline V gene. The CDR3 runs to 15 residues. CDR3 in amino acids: CASSAAGGSYNEQFF. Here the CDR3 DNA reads TGTGCCAGCAGCGCGGCGGGGGGCTCCTACAATGAGCAGTTCTTC. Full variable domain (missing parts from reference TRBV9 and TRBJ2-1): DSGVTQTPKHLITATGQRVTLRCSPRSGDLSVYWYQQSLDQGLQFLIQYYNGEERAKGNILERFSAQQFPDLHSELNLSSLELGDSALYFCASSAAGGSYNEQFFGPGTRLTVL.

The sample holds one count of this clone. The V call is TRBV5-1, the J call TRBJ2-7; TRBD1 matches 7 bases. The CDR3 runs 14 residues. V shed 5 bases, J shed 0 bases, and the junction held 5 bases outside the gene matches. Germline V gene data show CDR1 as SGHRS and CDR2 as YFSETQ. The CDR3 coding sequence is TGCGCCAGCAGGGGACAGCCTAGCTCCTACGAGCAGTACTTC. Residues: CASRGQPSSYEQYF.

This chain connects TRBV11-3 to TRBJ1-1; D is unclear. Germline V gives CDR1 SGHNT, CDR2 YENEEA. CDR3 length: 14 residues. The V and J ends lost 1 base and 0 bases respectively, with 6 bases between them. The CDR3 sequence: CASSLGPLNTEAFF. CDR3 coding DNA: TGTGCCAGCAGCTTAGGGCCGCTGAACACTGAAGCTTTCTTT.

The CDR3 DNA is TGTGCCAGCAGTTACTTCCGGACGGGGGCCAAAAACATTCAGTACTTC. Translated: CASSYFRTGAKNIQYF. The rearrangement uses TRBV5-5 and TRBJ2-4; maybe TRBD2 (5 bases). CDR1 and CDR2 (germline): SGHKS, YYEKEE (reference sequence). The CDR3 is 16 amino acids. V was cut by 5 bases and J by 1 base, with 16 bases left in between.

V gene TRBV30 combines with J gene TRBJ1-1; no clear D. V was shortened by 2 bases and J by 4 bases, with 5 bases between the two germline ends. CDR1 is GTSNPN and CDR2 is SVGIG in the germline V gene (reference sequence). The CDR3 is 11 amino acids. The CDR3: CAWSHLTEAFF. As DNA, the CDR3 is TGTGCCTGGAGTCACCTCACTGAAGCTTTCTTT. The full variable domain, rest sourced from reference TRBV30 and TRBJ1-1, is SQTIHQWPATLVQPVGSPLSLECTVEGTSNPNLYWYRQAAGRGLQLLFYSVGIGQISSEVPQNLSASRPQDRQFILSSKKLLLSDSGFYLCAWSHLTEAFFGQGTRLTVV.